The rows below give T cell receptor beta chains drawn from one sample of a study of CD4 T cells in relation to SARS-CoV-2 and coronaviruses. Sequenced by immunoSEQ multiplex PCR; TCRdb stores in-frame clones only, minus some. The table has approximately 70,000 clones, approximately 95% seen once. The material sequenced was naive CD4+ T cells from PBMCs. These receptors all stem from a human donor in good health. CDR3s include the opening cysteine and the closing phenylalanine or tryptophan. D genes are given only for firm matches. Expanded clones get a size class; other rows say once, few or many, or leave the size out.

clone_size: -; cdr3_length: 14; d_call: -; v_call: TRBV30; j_call: TRBJ1-1; cdr3_aa: CAWSPGGVQTEAFF; cdr3_nt: TGTGCCTGGAGCCCGGGGGGGGTACAGACTGAAGCTTTCTTT
clone_size: -; cdr3_length: 14; d_call: -; v_call: TRBV18; j_call: TRBJ2-3; cdr3_aa: CASSPGRSTDTQYF; cdr3_nt: TGTGCCAGCTCACCGGGACGTAGCACAGATACGCAGTATTTT
clone_size: -; cdr3_length: 14; d_call: -; v_call: TRBV30; j_call: TRBJ2-5; cdr3_aa: CAWSVGLARETQYF; cdr3_nt: TGTGCCTGGAGTGTAGGCCTAGCTAGGGAGACCCAGTACTTC
clone_size: -; cdr3_length: 12; d_call: -; v_call: TRBV12-3/TRBV12-4; j_call: TRBJ1-6; cdr3_aa: CASRPAGSPLHF; cdr3_nt: TGTGCCAGCAGGCCCGCTGGTTCACCCCTCCACTTT
clone_size: -; cdr3_length: 12; d_call: -; v_call: TRBV7-2; j_call: TRBJ2-1; cdr3_aa: CASSFGVNEQFF; cdr3_nt: TGTGCCAGCAGCTTCGGGGTTAATGAGCAGTTCTTC
clone_size: -; cdr3_length: 16; d_call: TRBD2; v_call: TRBV7-2; j_call: TRBJ2-7; cdr3_aa: CASSYDSGGAGYEQYF; cdr3_nt: TGTGCCAGCAGCTATGATAGCGGGGGGGCTGGCTACGAGCAGTACTTC
clone_size: -; cdr3_length: 15; d_call: -; v_call: TRBV25-1; j_call: TRBJ2-2; cdr3_aa: CASSEPLGDTGELFF; cdr3_nt: TGTGCCAGCAGTGAACCCCTAGGCGACACCGGGGAGCTGTTTTTT
clone_size: -; cdr3_length: 14; d_call: -; v_call: TRBV6-1; j_call: TRBJ1-5; cdr3_aa: CASSELRGGGPQHF; cdr3_nt: TGTGCCAGCAGTGAACTTAGGGGGGGTGGACCCCAGCATTTT
clone_size: -; cdr3_length: 15; d_call: TRBD2; v_call: TRBV5-1; j_call: TRBJ2-1; cdr3_aa: CASSTGLAGDNEQFF; cdr3_nt: TGCGCCAGCAGTACGGGACTAGCGGGGGACAATGAGCAGTTCTTC
clone_size: -; cdr3_length: 13; d_call: -; v_call: TRBV5-4; j_call: TRBJ2-7; cdr3_aa: CASSLNYAGEQYF; cdr3_nt: TGTGCCAGCAGCTTAAACTATGCGGGCGAGCAGTACTTC
clone_size: -; cdr3_length: 17; d_call: -; v_call: TRBV29-1; j_call: TRBJ1-3; cdr3_aa: CSVTLTGTPDSGNTIYF; cdr3_nt: TGCAGCGTCACTCTAACCGGGACACCAGACTCTGGAAACACCATATATTTT
clone_size: -; cdr3_length: 16; d_call: TRBD1; v_call: TRBV5-1; j_call: TRBJ2-7; cdr3_aa: CASSPEGGTGVHEQYF; cdr3_nt: TGCGCCAGCAGCCCGGAAGGGGGGACAGGGGTTCACGAGCAGTACTTC
clone_size: -; cdr3_length: 17; d_call: -; v_call: TRBV7-2; j_call: TRBJ1-2; cdr3_aa: CASSLASGSLINYGYTF; cdr3_nt: TGTGCCAGCAGCTTAGCGTCCGGCAGCTTGATCAACTATGGCTACACCTTC
clone_size: -; cdr3_length: 13; d_call: -; v_call: TRBV28; j_call: TRBJ2-7; cdr3_aa: CASTTGEPYEQYF; cdr3_nt: TGTGCCAGCACCACCGGGGAACCCTACGAGCAGTACTTC
clone_size: -; cdr3_length: 17; d_call: TRBD1; v_call: TRBV28; j_call: TRBJ2-7; cdr3_aa: CASSLQGAQRANDEQYF; cdr3_nt: TGTGCCAGCAGTTTACAGGGGGCTCAGCGGGCGAACGACGAGCAGTACTTC
clone_size: once; cdr3_length: 16; d_call: -; v_call: TRBV5-1; j_call: TRBJ1-3; cdr3_aa: CASSVDNLSSGNTIYF; cdr3_nt: TGCGCCAGCAGCGTGGACAACCTCAGCTCTGGAAACACCATATATTTT
clone_size: -; cdr3_length: 18; d_call: TRBD2; v_call: TRBV18; j_call: TRBJ2-3; cdr3_aa: CASSRGTSGGASTDTQYF; cdr3_nt: TGTGCCAGCTCACGAGGGACTAGCGGGGGGGCATCCACAGATACGCAGTATTTT
clone_size: -; cdr3_length: 15; d_call: TRBD1; v_call: TRBV7-9; j_call: TRBJ2-7; cdr3_aa: CASSLTGGASYEQYF; cdr3_nt: TGTGCCAGCAGCCTGACAGGGGGCGCTTCCTACGAGCAGTACTTC
clone_size: -; cdr3_length: 20; d_call: TRBD2; v_call: TRBV19; j_call: TRBJ2-3; cdr3_aa: CASSIGIVGRTSGRTDTQYF; cdr3_nt: TGTGCCAGTAGTATAGGAATTGTTGGTAGGACTAGCGGCCGCACAGATACGCAGTATTTT
clone_size: -; cdr3_length: 14; d_call: -; v_call: TRBV5-1; j_call: TRBJ2-3; cdr3_aa: CASSWDGSTDTQYF; cdr3_nt: TGCGCCAGCAGCTGGGACGGGAGCACAGATACGCAGTATTTT
clone_size: few; cdr3_length: 16; d_call: TRBD1; v_call: TRBV28; j_call: TRBJ2-1; cdr3_aa: CASSGPDRGQFVEQFF; cdr3_nt: TGTGCCAGCAGCGGACCGGACAGGGGGCAGTTCGTTGAGCAGTTCTTC
clone_size: -; cdr3_length: 14; d_call: -; v_call: TRBV5-1; j_call: TRBJ2-7; cdr3_aa: CASRVAGGLGEQYF; cdr3_nt: TGCGCCAGCAGGGTGGCAGGCGGGCTGGGAGAGCAGTACTTC
clone_size: -; cdr3_length: 17; d_call: TRBD2; v_call: TRBV18; j_call: TRBJ2-1; cdr3_aa: CASSSLALAATYNEQFF; cdr3_nt: TGTGCCAGCTCATCCCTGGCACTAGCGGCGACCTACAATGAGCAGTTCTTC
clone_size: -; cdr3_length: 12; d_call: -; v_call: TRBV12-3/TRBV12-4; j_call: TRBJ1-2; cdr3_aa: CASRRERGGYTF; cdr3_nt: TGTGCCAGCAGAAGGGAAAGAGGGGGCTACACCTTC
clone_size: -; cdr3_length: 14; d_call: TRBD1; v_call: TRBV28; j_call: TRBJ1-2; cdr3_aa: CASSHQDRNYGYTF; cdr3_nt: TGTGCCAGCAGCCACCAGGACAGGAACTATGGCTACACCTTC
clone_size: -; cdr3_length: 15; d_call: TRBD2; v_call: TRBV3-1/TRBV3-2; j_call: TRBJ2-7; cdr3_aa: CASSQGPTSRDEQYF; cdr3_nt: TGTGCCAGCAGCCAAGGGCCGACTAGCCGGGACGAGCAGTACTTC
clone_size: -; cdr3_length: 12; d_call: -; v_call: TRBV5-4; j_call: TRBJ1-2; cdr3_aa: CASRAVELSYTF; cdr3_nt: TGTGCCAGCCGCGCCGTTGAACTAAGCTACACCTTC
clone_size: -; cdr3_length: 14; d_call: -; v_call: TRBV3-1/TRBV3-2; j_call: TRBJ1-5; cdr3_aa: CASSQDLGGQPQHF; cdr3_nt: TGTGCCAGCAGCCAAGATTTGGGGGGTCAGCCCCAGCATTTT
clone_size: -; cdr3_length: 14; d_call: -; v_call: TRBV3-1/TRBV3-2; j_call: TRBJ2-3; cdr3_aa: CASSQVVPSDTQYF; cdr3_nt: TGTGCCAGCAGCCAAGTGGTACCTAGTGATACGCAGTATTTT
clone_size: -; cdr3_length: 15; d_call: -; v_call: TRBV28; j_call: TRBJ2-2; cdr3_aa: CASSPLGIGTGELFF; cdr3_nt: TGTGCCAGCAGTCCCTTGGGCATCGGGACCGGGGAGCTGTTTTTT
clone_size: -; cdr3_length: 14; d_call: TRBD2; v_call: TRBV28; j_call: TRBJ2-3; cdr3_aa: CASSDPGTKDTQYF; cdr3_nt: TGTGCCAGCAGTGACCCCGGGACTAAAGATACGCAGTATTTT
clone_size: -; cdr3_length: 15; d_call: TRBD1; v_call: TRBV9; j_call: TRBJ1-2; cdr3_aa: CASSPAGQGFYGYTF; cdr3_nt: TGTGCCAGCAGCCCAGCGGGACAGGGGTTCTATGGCTACACCTTC
clone_size: -; cdr3_length: 17; d_call: TRBD1; v_call: TRBV25-1; j_call: TRBJ2-6; cdr3_aa: CASSEWDRASGANVLTF; cdr3_nt: TGTGCCAGCAGTGAATGGGACAGGGCCTCTGGGGCCAACGTCCTGACTTTC
clone_size: -; cdr3_length: 16; d_call: TRBD1; v_call: TRBV10-2; j_call: TRBJ1-2; cdr3_aa: CASSESGTGKLGGYTF; cdr3_nt: TGCGCCAGCAGTGAGTCTGGGACAGGGAAACTCGGTGGCTACACCTTC
clone_size: -; cdr3_length: 13; d_call: -; v_call: TRBV30; j_call: TRBJ1-2; cdr3_aa: CAWSFGLHYGYTF; cdr3_nt: TGTGCCTGGAGTTTTGGGCTCCACTATGGCTACACCTTC
clone_size: -; cdr3_length: 13; d_call: -; v_call: TRBV7-9; j_call: TRBJ2-5; cdr3_aa: CASSLGTRETQYF; cdr3_nt: TGTGCCAGCAGCTTAGGGACAAGGGAGACCCAGTACTTC
clone_size: -; cdr3_length: 14; d_call: -; v_call: TRBV25-1; j_call: TRBJ1-1; cdr3_aa: CASTPGGRDTEAFF; cdr3_nt: TGTGCCAGCACCCCGGGGGGGAGGGACACTGAAGCTTTCTTT
clone_size: -; cdr3_length: 14; d_call: -; v_call: TRBV5-4; j_call: TRBJ1-1; cdr3_aa: CASSSVGANTEAFF; cdr3_nt: TGTGCCAGCAGCTCCGTCGGGGCTAACACTGAAGCTTTCTTT
clone_size: -; cdr3_length: 14; d_call: TRBD1; v_call: TRBV5-1; j_call: TRBJ2-7; cdr3_aa: CASSSGTGVYEQYF; cdr3_nt: TGCGCCAGCAGCTCCGGGACAGGGGTCTACGAGCAGTACTTC
clone_size: -; cdr3_length: 12; d_call: -; v_call: TRBV2; j_call: TRBJ2-5; cdr3_aa: CASSAGSGTQYF; cdr3_nt: TGTGCCAGCAGTGCGGGGTCAGGGACCCAGTACTTC
clone_size: once; cdr3_length: 13; d_call: -; v_call: TRBV7-2; j_call: TRBJ1-1; cdr3_aa: CASSFSRDTEAFF; cdr3_nt: TGTGCCAGCAGCTTTTCCAGGGATACTGAAGCTTTCTTT
clone_size: -; cdr3_length: 15; d_call: -; v_call: TRBV9; j_call: TRBJ1-5; cdr3_aa: CASSVGPYFNQPQHF; cdr3_nt: TGTGCCAGCAGCGTAGGGCCGTATTTCAATCAGCCCCAGCATTTT
clone_size: once; cdr3_length: 16; d_call: TRBD2; v_call: TRBV24-1; j_call: TRBJ2-2; cdr3_aa: CATSPNSGLRPGELFF; cdr3_nt: TGTGCCACCAGTCCGAATAGCGGGTTGAGGCCCGGGGAGCTGTTTTTT
clone_size: -; cdr3_length: 13; d_call: -; v_call: TRBV7-9; j_call: TRBJ1-1; cdr3_aa: CASSFRMNTEAFF; cdr3_nt: TGTGCCAGCAGCTTTCGAATGAACACTGAAGCTTTCTTT
clone_size: -; cdr3_length: 13; d_call: TRBD1; v_call: TRBV19; j_call: TRBJ1-2; cdr3_aa: CASSKTGPYGYTF; cdr3_nt: TGTGCCAGTAGTAAGACAGGGCCCTATGGCTACACCTTC
clone_size: -; cdr3_length: 13; d_call: -; v_call: TRBV10-3; j_call: TRBJ2-2; cdr3_aa: CAIRDANTGELFF; cdr3_nt: TGTGCCATCAGGGACGCGAACACCGGGGAGCTGTTTTTT
clone_size: -; cdr3_length: 12; d_call: -; v_call: TRBV7-3; j_call: TRBJ2-3; cdr3_aa: CVSSLLGDTQYF; cdr3_nt: TGTGTCAGCAGCTTACTCGGAGATACGCAGTATTTT
clone_size: -; cdr3_length: 15; d_call: -; v_call: TRBV5-1; j_call: TRBJ2-7; cdr3_aa: CASRPNTQAPYEQYF; cdr3_nt: TGCGCCAGCAGACCGAACACCCAGGCCCCCTACGAGCAGTACTTC
clone_size: -; cdr3_length: 13; d_call: -; v_call: TRBV11-1; j_call: TRBJ2-7; cdr3_aa: CASSLGLRNEQYF; cdr3_nt: TGTGCCAGCAGCTTAGGGTTGCGGAACGAGCAGTACTTC